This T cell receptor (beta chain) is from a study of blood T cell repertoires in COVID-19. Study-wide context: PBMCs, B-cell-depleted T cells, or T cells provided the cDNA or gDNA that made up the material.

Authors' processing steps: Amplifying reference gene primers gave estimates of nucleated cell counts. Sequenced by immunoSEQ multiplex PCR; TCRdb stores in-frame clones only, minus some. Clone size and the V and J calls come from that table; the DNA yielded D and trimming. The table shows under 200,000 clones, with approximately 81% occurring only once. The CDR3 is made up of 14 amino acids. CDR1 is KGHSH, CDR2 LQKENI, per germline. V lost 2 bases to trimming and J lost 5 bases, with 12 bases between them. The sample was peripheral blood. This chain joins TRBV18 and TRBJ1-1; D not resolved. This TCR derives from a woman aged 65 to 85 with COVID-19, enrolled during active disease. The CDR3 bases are TGTGCCAGCTCACCAACGGGAGTAGTGACTGAAGCTTTCTTT. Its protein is CASSPTGVVTEAFF. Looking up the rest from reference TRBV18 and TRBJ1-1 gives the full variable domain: NAGVMQNPRHLVRRRGQEARLRCSPMKGHSHVYWYRQLPEEGLKFMVYLQKENIIDESGMPKERFSAEFPKEGPSILRIQQVVRGDSAAYFCASSPTGVVTEAFFGQGTRLTVV.